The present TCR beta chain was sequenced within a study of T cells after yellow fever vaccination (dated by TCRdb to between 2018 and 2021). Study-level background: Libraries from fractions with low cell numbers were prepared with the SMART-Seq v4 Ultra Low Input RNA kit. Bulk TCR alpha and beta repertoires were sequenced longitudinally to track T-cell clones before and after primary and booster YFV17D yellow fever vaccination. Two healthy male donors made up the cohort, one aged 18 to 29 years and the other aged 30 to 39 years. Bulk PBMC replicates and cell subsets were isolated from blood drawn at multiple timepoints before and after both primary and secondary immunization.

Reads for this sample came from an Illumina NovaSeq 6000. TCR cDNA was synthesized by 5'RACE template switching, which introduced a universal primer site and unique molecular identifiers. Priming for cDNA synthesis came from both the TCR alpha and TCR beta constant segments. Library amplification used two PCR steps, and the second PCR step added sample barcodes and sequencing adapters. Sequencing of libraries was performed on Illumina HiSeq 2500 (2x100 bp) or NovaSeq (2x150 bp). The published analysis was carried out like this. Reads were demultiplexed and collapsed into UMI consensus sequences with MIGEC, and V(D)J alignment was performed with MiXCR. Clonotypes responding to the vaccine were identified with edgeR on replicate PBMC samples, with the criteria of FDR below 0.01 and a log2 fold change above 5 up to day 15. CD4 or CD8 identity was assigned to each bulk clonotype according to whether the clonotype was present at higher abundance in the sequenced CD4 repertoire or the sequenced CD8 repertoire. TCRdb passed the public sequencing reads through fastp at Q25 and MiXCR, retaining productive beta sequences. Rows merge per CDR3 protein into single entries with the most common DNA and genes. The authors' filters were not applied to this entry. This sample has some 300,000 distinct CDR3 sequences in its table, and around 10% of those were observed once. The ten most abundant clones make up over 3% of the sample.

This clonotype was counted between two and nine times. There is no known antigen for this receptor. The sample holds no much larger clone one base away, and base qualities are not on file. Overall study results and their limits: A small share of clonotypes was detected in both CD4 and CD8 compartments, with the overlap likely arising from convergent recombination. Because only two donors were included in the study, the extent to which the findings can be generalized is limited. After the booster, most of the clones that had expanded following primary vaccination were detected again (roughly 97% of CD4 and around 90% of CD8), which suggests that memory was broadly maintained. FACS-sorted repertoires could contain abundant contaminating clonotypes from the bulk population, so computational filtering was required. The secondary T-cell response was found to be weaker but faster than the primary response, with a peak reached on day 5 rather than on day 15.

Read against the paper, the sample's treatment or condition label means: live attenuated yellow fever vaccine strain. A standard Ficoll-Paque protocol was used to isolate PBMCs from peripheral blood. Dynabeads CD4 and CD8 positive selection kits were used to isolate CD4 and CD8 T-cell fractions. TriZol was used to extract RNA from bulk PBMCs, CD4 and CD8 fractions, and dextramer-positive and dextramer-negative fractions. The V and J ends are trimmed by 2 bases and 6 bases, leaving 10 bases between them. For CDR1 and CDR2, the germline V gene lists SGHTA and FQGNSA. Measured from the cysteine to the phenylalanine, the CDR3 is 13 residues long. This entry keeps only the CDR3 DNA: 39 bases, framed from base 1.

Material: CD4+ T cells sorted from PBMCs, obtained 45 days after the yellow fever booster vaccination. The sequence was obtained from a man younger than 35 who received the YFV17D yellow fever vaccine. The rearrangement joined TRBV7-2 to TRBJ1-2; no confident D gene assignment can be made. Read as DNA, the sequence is TGTGCCAGCAGCTTACCGGGGTTCAATGGCTACACCTTC. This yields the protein CASSLPGFNGYTF.